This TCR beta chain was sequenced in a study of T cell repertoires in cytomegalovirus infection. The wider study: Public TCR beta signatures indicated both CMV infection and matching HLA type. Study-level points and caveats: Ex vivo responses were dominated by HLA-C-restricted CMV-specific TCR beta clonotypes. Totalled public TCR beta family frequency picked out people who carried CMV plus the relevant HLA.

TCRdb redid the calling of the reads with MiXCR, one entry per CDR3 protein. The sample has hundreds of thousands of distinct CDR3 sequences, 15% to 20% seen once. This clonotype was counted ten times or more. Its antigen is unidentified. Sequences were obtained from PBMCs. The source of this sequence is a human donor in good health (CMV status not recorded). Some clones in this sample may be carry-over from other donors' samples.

CDR3 nucleotides: TGTGCCAGCAGCCCTGGCCGGGGAGAGACCCAGTACTTC. This gives the protein CASSPGRGETQYF. The chain employs TRBV12-3 or TRBV12-4 and TRBJ2-5, with D maybe TRBD2 (5 bases). The CDR3 contains 13 residues. V was cut by 6 bases and J by 4 bases, with 12 bases left in between.